This T cell receptor (beta chain) was sequenced during a study of shared clonotypes between healthy human individuals (dated by TCRdb to 2018 to 2021). About the investigation overall: The cohort comprised two women and a few men aged 18 to 49 years. For each donor, three plates each were used for CD4 naive and CD4 memory, two plates were used for CD8 naive, and one plate was used for CD8 memory. Different laboratories and diverse techniques were used to prepare libraries and sequence TCR repertoires, to increase sequencing depth and limit assay-specific biases. The study deeply sequenced blood TCR repertoires of five healthy adults to estimate repertoire size and the extent of clonotype sharing between individuals. Between about 0.8 and 9 billion PBMCs per donor were obtained by leukapheresis.

Results the study describes overall, beyond this receptor: Pairwise subsampling indicated that sequencing depth was expected to affect the degree of clonotype sharing among donors. Higher generation probabilities were observed for clonotypes shared by all four sorted-subset donors than for non-shared clonotypes. Naive subsets generally had larger estimated clonotype richness than memory subsets did. Roughly 5.2% of naive CD4, 3.5% of naive CD8, about 2.1% of memory CD4, and 0.35% to 0.5% of memory CD8 clonotypes were shared across four donors. Sampling was restricted to blood, and TCR repertoires in tissues likely differ from the TCR repertoires found in blood. Because the study included a small number of donors, the genetic and exposure-history diversity represented was limited. Rarefaction of sorted-subset datasets indicated incomplete sequencing despite the large sequencing depth.

From the germline V gene, CDR1 is MDHEN and CDR2 is SYDVKM. Deletion took 3 bases off V and 3 bases off J, with a span of 9 bases between the germline ends. Spanning cysteine to phenylalanine, the CDR3 consists of 14 amino acids. Just the 42-base CDR3 DNA is kept, in frame starting at base 1. Donors were healthy HIV-negative adults with no recently reported acute infections or vaccinations. Every donor was a Caucasian adult residing in Nashville, Tennessee, USA. CD4+ T cells were enriched by magnetic negative selection; naive cells were then positively selected on CD45RA, and the negative fraction formed the memory subset. Blood was obtained by leukapheresis, after which PBMCs were separated by Ficoll-Histopaque density gradient centrifugation and cryopreserved in liquid nitrogen vapor phase. Analytical flow cytometry was used to check the purity and quantity of every magnetically sorted T cell population. Genomic DNA was isolated from each sorted fraction and quantified by UV absorbance on a Nanodrop 2000c.

On this clone: No antigen is known for it. One base away there is no much larger clone; base qualities are not given.

Using the deep immunoSEQ assay, multiplex PCR amplified TCR CDR3 regions from genomic DNA. Genomic DNA extracted from each cell subset was distributed evenly over all wells of several immunoSEQ 96-well plates, and each plate served as one replicate. For sorted subsets, around 0.2 ug genomic DNA, equal to tens of thousands of T cell genomes, was loaded into each replicate PCR. Purified libraries were quantified with a Qubit 3.0 fluorometer, sized on a Bioanalyzer 2100, and re-quantified with the KAPA Library Quantification kit. Each immunoSEQ 96-well plate was sequenced on its own single-read 150-cycle Illumina NextSeq 550 flow cell. For the original study's pipeline: Because only junctional sequences without quality scores were contained in the immunoSEQ output, filtering matching that applied to full-length reads could not be performed. Sequences were annotated with PyIR, a Python wrapper for IgBLAST v1.9, using IMGT germline references to assign V/J genes and CDR3. Reads were removed for weak V/J assignments (E-value above 1e-6), missing CDR3, stop codons, out-of-frame junctions, or ambiguous translated residues. A V3J clonotype was defined by an identical inferred V gene, J gene, and CDR3 amino acid sequence. Percentage overlap between repertoires was computed as shared unique clonotypes divided by the size of the smaller repertoire. Repertoire richness was assessed with RTK rarefaction, the Chao1 estimator, and Recon v2.1 estimates of unobserved clonotypes. For all TCRbeta clonotypes obtained by the gDNA method from a few donors, generation probabilities were computed with OLGA. The clones in this table, taken by TCRdb from immuneACCESS, are in-frame only. Not every clone is retained; where verified, under half of the shortfall comes from an unresolved V gene, and the cause of the rest is unknown. That table gives V, J and clone size, and the DNA gave D and trimming. The sample table holds a few million clones, of which approximately 90% were seen once. The ten largest clones capture over 0.12% of the sample.

The sequencing sample was made of naive CD4+ T cells sorted from blood. The sample's cell subset or site label, in plain terms: CD45RA+ positively selected. This sequence uses TRBV28 and TRBJ1-5, with no confidently assigned D gene. The origin of this receptor is a man aged 18 to 35 in good health. The DNA is as follows: TGTGCCAGCAGTTTCGTCAGAGACAATCAGCCCCAGCATTTT. Its translation reads: CASSFVRDNQPQHF.